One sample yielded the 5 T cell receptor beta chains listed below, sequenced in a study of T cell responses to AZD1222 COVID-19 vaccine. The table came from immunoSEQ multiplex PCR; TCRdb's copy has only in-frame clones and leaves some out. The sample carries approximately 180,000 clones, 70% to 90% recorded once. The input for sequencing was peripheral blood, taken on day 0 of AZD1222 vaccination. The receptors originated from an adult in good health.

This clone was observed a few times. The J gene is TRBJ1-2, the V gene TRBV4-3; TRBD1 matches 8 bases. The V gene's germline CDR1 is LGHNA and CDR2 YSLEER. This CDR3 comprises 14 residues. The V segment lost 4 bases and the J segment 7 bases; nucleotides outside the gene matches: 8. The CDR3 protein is CASSPGQGASGYTF. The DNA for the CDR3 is TGCGCCAGCAGCCCTGGACAGGGAGCGAGTGGCTACACCTTC.

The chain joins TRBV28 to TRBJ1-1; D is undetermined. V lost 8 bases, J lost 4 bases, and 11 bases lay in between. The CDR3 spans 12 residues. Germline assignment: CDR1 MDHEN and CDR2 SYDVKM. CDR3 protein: CASYSWGTEAFF. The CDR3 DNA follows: TGTGCCAGCTACAGCTGGGGCACTGAAGCTTTCTTT.

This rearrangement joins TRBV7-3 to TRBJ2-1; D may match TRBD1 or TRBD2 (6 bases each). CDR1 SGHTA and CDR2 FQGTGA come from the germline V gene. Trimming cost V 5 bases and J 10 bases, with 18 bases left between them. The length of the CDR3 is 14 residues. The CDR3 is CASSLVWGAEEQFF. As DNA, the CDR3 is TGTGCCAGCAGCCTTGTGTGGGGGGCAGAGGAGCAGTTCTTC.

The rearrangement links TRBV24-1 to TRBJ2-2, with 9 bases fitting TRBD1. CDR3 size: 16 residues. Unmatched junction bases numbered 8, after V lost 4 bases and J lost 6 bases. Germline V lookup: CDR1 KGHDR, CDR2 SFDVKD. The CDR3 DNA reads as TGTGCCACCAGTGACTCGGGACAGGGTAGGGCCGGGGAGCTGTTTTTT. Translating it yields CATSDSGQGRAGELFF.

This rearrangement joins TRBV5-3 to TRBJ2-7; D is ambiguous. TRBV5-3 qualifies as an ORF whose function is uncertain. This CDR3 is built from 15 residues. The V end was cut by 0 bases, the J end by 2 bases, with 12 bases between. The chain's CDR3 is CARSLETDQTYEQYF. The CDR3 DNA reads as TGTGCCAGAAGCTTGGAGACCGACCAGACCTACGAGCAGTACTTC.